The rows below give T cell receptor beta chains drawn from one sample of a study of cytomegalovirus exposure and HLA in healthy donors. TCRdb's copy holds only in-frame clones and misses some; the assay was immunoSEQ multiplex PCR. The sample holds 55,000 to 70,000 clones, approximately 92% seen once. Sequencing was performed on PBMCs. The source of these receptors is a man in his late teens or twenties in good health and CMV-seropositive. The CDR3 runs from the conserved cysteine through the conserved F or W. The D gene is left open where the match is weak. Clone sizes are given selectively: once, few, many, or a class where the clone is expanded.

clone_size,d_call,j_call,v_call,cdr3_nt,cdr3_aa
NA,TRBD2,TRBJ2-5,TRBV29-1,TGCAGCGCCCTAGCGGGCGTACTTCAAGAGACCCAGTACTTC,CSALAGVLQETQYF
once,TRBD2,TRBJ2-1,TRBV11-2,TGTGCCAGCAGCACCCAGGGACTAGCGGGAGACTGGGGCAATGAGCAGTTCTTC,CASSTQGLAGDWGNEQFF
NA,TRBD1,TRBJ2-2,TRBV9,TGTGCCAGCAGCGTAGAGGGGGCCGCGAACACCGGGGAGCTGTTTTTT,CASSVEGAANTGELFF
NA,NA,TRBJ1-5,TRBV21-1,TGTGCCAGCAGCAAGGCCGGGCAGCCCCAGCATTTT,CASSKAGQPQHF
NA,TRBD1,TRBJ1-2,TRBV7-9,TGTGCCAGCAGGATGGGACAGCGACCTAACTATGGCTACACCTTC,CASRMGQRPNYGYTF
NA,TRBD2,TRBJ2-2,TRBV9,TGTGCCAGCAGCCGCGAAGTTCAGACTAGCGTCCCAACGAAGCTGTTTTTT,CASSREVQTSVPTKLFF
NA,NA,TRBJ1-1,TRBV18,TGTGCCAGCTCACCAGATACAGGGTCGGACACTGAAGCTTTCTTT,CASSPDTGSDTEAFF
NA,TRBD2,TRBJ2-3,TRBV2,TGTGCCAGCAGTGAATATCCGGTAATAGCGGGATTCACAGATACGCAGTATTTT,CASSEYPVIAGFTDTQYF
once,NA,TRBJ2-1,TRBV10-2,TGCGCCAGCAGTGACTACCACAATGAGCAGTTCTTC,CASSDYHNEQFF
NA,NA,TRBJ2-3,TRBV7-3,TGTGCCAGCAGCGTAACAGGGACTAGCACAGATACGCAGTATTTT,CASSVTGTSTDTQYF
NA,TRBD2,TRBJ2-7,TRBV6-5,TGTGCCAGCATCGAGGAAATAGCGGGAGCCCACGAGCAGTACTTC,CASIEEIAGAHEQYF
NA,TRBD1,TRBJ2-1,TRBV9,TGTGCCAGCAGCGTAGGGGGACAGGGGTTCAATGAGCAGTTCTTC,CASSVGGQGFNEQFF
NA,NA,TRBJ1-1,TRBV2,TGTGCCAGCAGCCCGCAGTGGAACACTGAAGCTTTCTTT,CASSPQWNTEAFF
NA,TRBD1,TRBJ2-7,TRBV9,TGTGCCAGCAGCGTAGGACCCGGGACAGGTTACGAGCAGTACTTC,CASSVGPGTGYEQYF
NA,TRBD1,TRBJ2-2,TRBV7-7,TGTGCTAGCAGCTGGGGGACAGGGACCGGGGAGCTGTTTTTT,CASSWGTGTGELFF
once,TRBD1,TRBJ2-7,TRBV7-6,TGTGCCAGCAGCTTAGCGCCTTGGACAGGGCAGTTTTACGAGCAGTACTTC,CASSLAPWTGQFYEQYF